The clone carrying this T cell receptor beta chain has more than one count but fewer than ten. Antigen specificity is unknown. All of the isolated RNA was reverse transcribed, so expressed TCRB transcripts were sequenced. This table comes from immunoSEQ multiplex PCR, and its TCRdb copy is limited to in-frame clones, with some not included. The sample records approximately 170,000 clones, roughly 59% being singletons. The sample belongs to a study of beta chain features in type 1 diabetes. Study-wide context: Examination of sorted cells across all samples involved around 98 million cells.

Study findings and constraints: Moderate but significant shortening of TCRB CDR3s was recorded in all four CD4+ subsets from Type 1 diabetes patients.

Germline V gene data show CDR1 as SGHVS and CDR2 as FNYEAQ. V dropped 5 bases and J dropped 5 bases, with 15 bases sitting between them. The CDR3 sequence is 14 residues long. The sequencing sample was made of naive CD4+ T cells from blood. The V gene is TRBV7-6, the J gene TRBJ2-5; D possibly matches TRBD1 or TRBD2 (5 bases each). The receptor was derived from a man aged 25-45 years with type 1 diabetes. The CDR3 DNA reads TGTGCCAGCAGCCCCAACCGGGGCCACGAGACCCAGTACTTC. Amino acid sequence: CASSPNRGHETQYF.